A single sample gave rise to the 3 T cell receptor beta chains below, sequenced in a study of PD-L1 blockade in urothelial cancer. The time point is: peripheral blood 6 weeks after treatment start. Libraries were prepared by immunoSEQ multiplex PCR; TCRdb keeps only in-frame clonotypes and omits some of them. The sample records about 76,000 clones, more than 85% being singletons. The sample was PBMCs, taken around atezolizumab (anti-PD-L1) treatment. The receptors were sampled from a woman of 80 years or more with urothelial cancer.

The V gene is TRBV27, the J gene TRBJ2-5, with 8 bases fitting TRBD2. V lost 4 bases, J lost 4 bases, and 5 bases stayed unmatched. Germline CDR1 is MNHEY and CDR2 is SMNVEV (reference sequence). This CDR3 region has 14 residues. CDR3 DNA: TGTGCCAGCAGTTCCAGCGGGAGAAGAGAGACCCAGTACTTC. Its protein product is CASSSSGRRETQYF.

The genes are TRBV9 and TRBJ2-1; D gene ambiguous. There are 14 residues in the CDR3. Trimming removed 3 bases from V and 0 bases from J, with 7 bases in between. From germline, CDR1 is SGDLS and CDR2 YYNGEE. The CDR3 loop reads CASSALSSYNEQFF. The CDR3 nucleotides are TGTGCCAGCAGCGCCCTGAGCTCCTACAATGAGCAGTTCTTC. The full variable domain, its missing parts supplied by reference TRBV9 and TRBJ2-1, is DSGVTQTPKHLITATGQRVTLRCSPRSGDLSVYWYQQSLDQGLQFLIQYYNGEERAKGNILERFSAQQFPDLHSELNLSSLELGDSALYFCASSALSSYNEQFFGPGTRLTVL.

V usage is TRBV27 and J usage is TRBJ1-5, with 7 bases fitting TRBD1. V trimming: 5 bases; J trimming: 4 bases; junction bases outside the gene matches: 5. There are 14 residues in the CDR3. Germline V CDR1 and CDR2: MNHEY, SMNVEV (reference sequence). The DNA of the CDR3 is TGTGCCAGCAGTAGAGAACAGGGGAATCAGCCCCAGCATTTT. Translating gives CASSREQGNQPQHF.